This passage covers 30 T cell receptor beta chains from one sample sequenced in a study of shared clonotypes between healthy human individuals. Assay used: immunoSEQ multiplex PCR; TCRdb lists only in-frame clones, some missing. The repertoire holds roughly 2,000,000 clones, 85% to 95% seen once, with under 1.5% in the top ten. Positively selected for CCR7, the CD45RO-negative cells used as naive CD8 cells excluded terminally differentiated effector memory CD45RA+ cells. The sequenced material came from naive CD8+ T cells sorted from blood. The receptors originated from a man younger than 30 in good health.

This chain connects TRBV7-9 to TRBJ2-7; 8 nucleotides line up with TRBD1. Trimming removed 8 bases from V and 5 bases from J; junction bases left unmatched: 17. CDR3 length equals 16 residues. Germline-derived CDR1 and CDR2 are SEHNR and FQNEAQ (reference sequence). Here the CDR3 DNA reads TGTGCCAGCGGAATACTGCCGCGACAGGGGTATGACGAGCAGTACTTC. Translation gives CASGILPRQGYDEQYF.

The chain recombines TRBV5-1 with TRBJ1-1; D ambiguous. Germline lookup yields CDR1 SGHRS and CDR2 YFSETQ. The CDR3 has 16 residues. Trimming pared 0 bases from V and 3 bases from J, leaving 15 bases between. The CDR3 reads CASSLVPGSRDTEAFF. The CDR3 nucleotides read TGCGCCAGCAGCTTGGTGCCGGGATCGAGGGACACTGAAGCTTTCTTT.

Remarks on this clone: Other DNA sequences in this specimen translate into the identical CDR3. V usage is TRBV27 and J usage is TRBJ2-7; 7 bases are shared with TRBD2. This CDR3 spans 14 amino acids. The trim removed 4 bases at V and 0 bases at J, leaving 3 bases unmatched. Germline V gene sequence: CDR1 MNHEY, CDR2 SMNVEV (reference sequence). This chain's CDR3 is CASSSRLASYEQYF. CDR3 nucleotide sequence: TGTGCCAGCAGTTCGCGACTAGCCTCCTACGAGCAGTACTTC.

V usage is TRBV29-1 and J usage is TRBJ2-7; 8 bases align to TRBD1. Germline values: CDR1 SQVTM, CDR2 ANQGSEA. V trimming: 0 bases; J trimming: 3 bases; junction bases outside the gene matches: 1. The CDR3 contains 13 residues. The CDR3 DNA follows: TGCAGCGTTGAAGACGACAGGGGCTACGAGCAGTACTTC. Translated: CSVEDDRGYEQYF.

V gene TRBV6-5 combines with J gene TRBJ1-1; D gene unclear. Trimming removed 11 bases at V and 4 bases at J, with 11 bases between. Germline V gene sequence: CDR1 MNHEY, CDR2 SVGAGI. The CDR3 is 11 amino acids. CDR3 DNA: TGTGCCTCTTGGGGAGTCACTGAAGCTTTCTTT. Translating gives CASWGVTEAFF.

With respect to this clone: A much larger clone differs by one base, so this may be a read error. At the DNA level, this CDR3 is encoded by other sequences in the same sample as well. The chain has TRBV7-9 and TRBJ2-2; D remains ambiguous. CDR1 is SEHNR and CDR2 is FQNEAQ in the germline V gene (reference sequence). The CDR3 covers 12 residues. V was shortened by 1 base and J by 5 bases, with 2 bases between the two germline ends. This CDR3 reads CASSLGTGELFF. CDR3 coding DNA: TGTGCCAGCAGCTTAGGAACCGGGGAGCTGTTTTTT.

This clone was recorded once. V usage is TRBV9 and J usage is TRBJ2-3, with D perhaps being TRBD1 or TRBD2 (6 bases each). The V gene lost 0 bases and the J gene lost 2 bases, with 10 bases spanning the gap. Per germline, CDR1 SGDLS and CDR2 YYNGEE. The CDR3 consists of 15 residues. CDR3 nucleotides: TGTGCCAGCAGCGTAGCGGGGGCCTACACAGATACGCAGTATTTT. Translated: CASSVAGAYTDTQYF. The variable domain in full, with the rest retrieved from reference TRBV9 and TRBJ2-3, is DSGVTQTPKHLITATGQRVTLRCSPRSGDLSVYWYQQSLDQGLQFLIQYYNGEERAKGNILERFSAQQFPDLHSELNLSSLELGDSALYFCASSVAGAYTDTQYFGPGTRLTVL.

The chain recombines TRBV6-1 with TRBJ2-7; TRBD1 or TRBD2 may be the D gene (5 bases each). The CDR3 covers 15 residues. Trimming removed 6 bases from V and 3 bases from J, with 18 bases in between. CDR1 MNHNS and CDR2 SASEGT come from the germline V gene. CDR3 loop: CASRGHSGPRYEQYF. CDR3 DNA sequence: TGTGCCAGCAGAGGTCACTCGGGACCACGCTACGAGCAGTACTTC.

The rearrangement uses TRBV19 and TRBJ2-1, with 8 positions matching TRBD2. J gave up 4 bases and V 4 bases, and 9 bases lay outside the gene matches. Germline V gene sequence: CDR1 LNHDA, CDR2 SQIVND (reference sequence). The CDR3 sequence is 16 residues long. CDR3 coding DNA: TGTGCCAGTAGTACCCCCACCAGCGGGAGATACAATGAGCAGTTCTTC. Translation gives CASSTPTSGRYNEQFF.

The genes are TRBV13 and TRBJ2-5, with 8 bases lining up with TRBD2. V lost 5 bases, J lost 5 bases, and 10 bases stayed unmatched. Germline V gives CDR1 PRHDT, CDR2 FYEKMQ (reference sequence). CDR3 length: 15 amino acids. CDR3 protein: CASSGSSGLSETQYF. The CDR3 DNA follows: TGTGCCAGCAGCGGGTCTAGCGGGCTTTCGGAGACCCAGTACTTC.

The V call is TRBV5-4, the J call TRBJ2-7, with 8 bases identical to TRBD2. This CDR3 is 15 amino acids long. Germline V gene sequence: CDR1 SGHNT, CDR2 YYREEE (reference sequence). J was trimmed by 1 base and V by 2 bases; bases with no gene match: 5. The CDR3 spells CASSFSGSTSYEQYF. CDR3 in DNA: TGTGCCAGCAGCTTCAGCGGGAGCACTTCCTACGAGCAGTACTTC.

This chain joins TRBV11-3 and TRBJ2-3; D remains unclear. The ends were cut back, 1 base at V and 5 bases at J, with 16 bases in the middle. Germline assignment: CDR1 SGHNT and CDR2 YENEEA. The CDR3 has 16 amino acids. CDR3 bases: TGTGCCAGCAGCTTAGTAACAGAAGGTCCGGGAGATACGCAGTATTTT. Its protein product is CASSLVTEGPGDTQYF.

There are a few counts of this clone. The same CDR3 also results from other DNA sequences found in this sample. The rearrangement links TRBV27 to TRBJ2-7; 13 nucleotides agree with TRBD2. V lost 4 bases and J lost 5; bases outside the gene matches: 2. Germline loops: CDR1 MNHEY, CDR2 SMNVEV (reference sequence). The CDR3 runs 14 residues. The chain's CDR3 is CASSSGLAGDEQYF. DNA of the CDR3: TGTGCCAGCAGTTCCGGACTAGCGGGAGACGAGCAGTACTTC.

About this clone: This sample includes further DNA sequences coding for the same CDR3. This chain uses TRBV7-9 with TRBJ2-3; the D gene is possibly TRBD2 (5 bases). The CDR3 extends over 13 amino acids. Trimming removed 2 bases at V and 3 bases at J, with 6 bases between. Germline lookup yields CDR1 SEHNR and CDR2 FQNEAQ (reference sequence). The CDR3 spells CASSLPGTDTQYF. CDR3 nucleotides: TGTGCCAGCAGCTTACCGGGAACAGATACGCAGTATTTT.

CDR3 residues: CASSLAGDTDTQYF. The CDR3 DNA reads as TGTGCCAGCTCTCTAGCGGGCGACACAGATACGCAGTATTTT. V is TRBV10-3 and J is TRBJ2-3; 8 bases map to TRBD2. CDR1 is ENHRY and CDR2 is SYGVKD in the germline V gene. This CDR3 has 14 amino acids. V lost 10 bases, J lost 2 bases, and 8 bases stayed unmatched.

V gene TRBV7-9 combines with J gene TRBJ1-2; tentatively, D is TRBD1 (6 bases). Germline V gene lookup returns CDR1 SEHNR and CDR2 FQNEAQ (reference sequence). CDR3 length equals 16 residues. V was shortened by 5 bases and J by 7 bases, with 23 bases between the two germline ends. In DNA form, the CDR3 reads TGTGCCAGCAGCCCCGAGTCGGGGGCATTGGGCAGTGGCTACACCTTC. Translation: CASSPESGALGSGYTF.

On this clone itself: Other DNA sequences in this specimen translate into the identical CDR3. The genes are TRBV7-8 and TRBJ2-7; 7 bases line up with TRBD2. The CDR3 loop spans 13 amino acids. V was pared by 1 base and J by 7 bases, with 4 bases of the junction left unmatched. Germline V lookup: CDR1 SGHVS, CDR2 FQNEAQ. The CDR3 DNA reads TGTGCCAGCAGCTTAGAGGCGGGAGCGGAGCAGTACTTC. It codes for CASSLEAGAEQYF. Drawing the rest from reference TRBV7-8 and TRBJ2-7, the complete variable domain is GAGVSQSPRYKVAKRGQDVALRCDPISGHVSLFWYQQALGQGPEFLTYFQNEAQLDKSGLPSDRFFAERPEGSVSTLKIQRTQQEDSAVYLCASSLEAGAEQYFGPGTRLTVT.

The chain is built from TRBV7-9 and TRBJ1-4; the D is unclear. V dropped 5 bases and J dropped 5 bases, with 12 bases sitting between them. CDR1 and CDR2 (germline): SEHNR, FQNEAQ (reference sequence). This CDR3 region has 14 residues. This chain's CDR3 is CASSRTEQNEKLFF. The CDR3 nucleotides are TGTGCCAGCAGCCGAACAGAGCAGAATGAAAAACTGTTTTTT.

The chain is built from TRBV7-9 and TRBJ1-1, with D maybe TRBD1 (6 bases). The V end was cut by 5 bases, the J end by 3 bases, with 22 bases between. Per germline, CDR1 SEHNR and CDR2 FQNEAQ (reference sequence). The CDR3 length is 17 residues. In nucleotides, the CDR3 is TGTGCCAGCAGCCCGGCTCGGGGGGGGGCGGCTGACACTGAAGCTTTCTTT. Protein product: CASSPARGGAADTEAFF. The variable domain in full, with the rest retrieved from reference TRBV7-9 and TRBJ1-1, is DTGVSQNPRHKITKRGQNVTFRCDPISEHNRLYWYRQTLGQGPEFLTYFQNEAQLEKSRLLSDRFSAERPKGSFSTLEIQRTEQGDSAMYLCASSPARGGAADTEAFFGQGTRLTVV.

This chain joins TRBV6-6 and TRBJ2-1; 7 bases are shared with TRBD1. This CDR3 region has 13 residues. Losses at the gene ends were 5 bases for V and 7 bases for J; bases not matched to a gene: 5. From germline, CDR1 is MNHNY and CDR2 SVGAGI (reference sequence). In nucleotides, the CDR3 is TGTGCCAGCAGTAAGGGACAGAAGAATGAGCAGTTCTTC. Translation: CASSKGQKNEQFF.

The V call is TRBV13, the J call TRBJ2-2; D is uncertain. This CDR3 spans 16 amino acids. Germline lookup yields CDR1 PRHDT and CDR2 FYEKMQ (reference sequence). The ends were cut back, 2 bases at V and 0 bases at J, with 10 bases in the middle. The chain's CDR3 is CASSLTPTPNTGELFF. CDR3 in DNA: TGTGCCAGCAGCTTAACACCTACCCCGAACACCGGGGAGCTGTTTTTT.

The gene calls are TRBV7-6 and TRBJ1-2, with TRBD1 matching 8 bases. Germline assignment: CDR1 SGHVS and CDR2 FNYEAQ. The CDR3 runs to 17 residues. V shed 1 base, J shed 2 bases, and the junction held 9 bases outside the gene matches. The CDR3 spells CASSLGQGAIGNYGYTF. For the CDR3, the DNA is TGTGCCAGCAGCTTAGGCCAGGGGGCAATTGGGAACTATGGCTACACCTTC.

The chain carries TRBV19 and TRBJ2-3, with 8 bases matching TRBD2. J was trimmed by 2 bases and V by 3 bases; bases with no gene match: 4. The CDR3 consists of 15 residues. Per the germline V gene, CDR1 is LNHDA and CDR2 is SQIVND (reference sequence). In DNA form, the CDR3 reads TGTGCCAGTAGTATGAAAGCGGGAGCCACAGATACGCAGTATTTT. Translation: CASSMKAGATDTQYF.

This clone has only a few counts. This rearrangement joins TRBV19 to TRBJ1-1; D uncertain. With 3 bases removed from V and 7 bases from J, the gap between germline ends came to 12 bases. The CDR3 contains 13 residues. Per the germline V gene, CDR1 is LNHDA and CDR2 is SQIVND (reference sequence). CDR3: CASSIGLAGEAFF. The DNA for the CDR3 is TGTGCCAGTAGTATCGGATTAGCGGGTGAAGCTTTCTTT.

This clone was recorded only once. Other DNA sequences in this sample translate to the same CDR3. The chain uses TRBV14 and TRBJ2-7; D ambiguous. The CDR3 has 13 amino acids. In germline, CDR1 is SGHDN, CDR2 FVKESK. Trimming took 2 bases from V and 4 from J, leaving 9 bases between them. CDR3 sequence: CASSQSLSYEQYF. The DNA of the CDR3 is TGTGCCAGCAGCCAATCCCTCAGTTACGAGCAGTACTTC.

The chain couples TRBV29-1 to TRBJ2-1; 15 nucleotides agree with TRBD2. The CDR3 runs to 16 residues. The germline V gene has CDR1 SQVTM and CDR2 ANQGSEA. V was pared by 4 bases and J by 3 bases, with 4 bases of the junction left unmatched. The CDR3 region has the DNA TGCAGCGTTGTGGGGACTAGCGGGGGGTACTACAATGAGCAGTTCTTC. Protein product: CSVVGTSGGYYNEQFF.

CDR3 residues: CASSVIGGDTDTQYF. The CDR3 DNA is TGTGCCAGCAGCGTAATCGGGGGTGACACAGATACGCAGTATTTT. The V and J genes are TRBV9 and TRBJ2-3; perhaps TRBD2 as D (6 bases). Trimming shortened V by 1 base and J by 2 bases, and 11 bases separated the two germline ends. The CDR3 is made up of 15 amino acids. CDR1 SGDLS and CDR2 YYNGEE come from the germline V gene.

The chain employs TRBV5-4 and TRBJ1-2; maybe TRBD1 (6 bases). Trimming took 4 bases from V and 6 from J, leaving 13 bases between them. CDR1 is SGHNT and CDR2 is YYREEE in the germline V gene (reference sequence). The CDR3 is made up of 13 amino acids. As DNA, the CDR3 is TGTGCCAGCAGCCCGCGAGGGGGACATGGCTACACCTTC. Translation gives CASSPRGGHGYTF. Using reference TRBV5-4 and TRBJ1-2 for the parts outside the CDR3, the full variable domain is ETGVTQSPTHLIKTRGQQVTLRCSSQSGHNTVSWYQQALGQGPQFIFQYYREEENGRGNFPPRFSGLQFPNYSSELNVNALELDDSALYLCASSPRGGHGYTFGSGTRLTVV.

This clone was counted between two and nine times. The chain combines TRBV6-1 with TRBJ2-3; 8 bases match TRBD1. The junction had 7 bases not matched to a gene; V was cut back by 4 bases and J by 4 bases. Per germline, CDR1 MNHNS and CDR2 SASEGT. The CDR3 is 15 residues long. The CDR3 coding sequence is TGTGCCAGCAGTGGATGGACAGGGTCCGCAGATACGCAGTATTTT. Translated: CASSGWTGSADTQYF.

This chain uses TRBV15 with TRBJ2-1; D unresolved. This CDR3 comprises 12 residues. V was trimmed by 5 bases and J by 0 bases, leaving 2 bases between them. Germline V gene data show CDR1 as LNHNV and CDR2 as YYDKDF (reference sequence). The CDR3 region has the DNA TGTGCCACCAGCTTCTCCTACAATGAGCAGTTCTTC. This encodes CATSFSYNEQFF.